Many counts were recorded for the clone carrying this TCR beta chain. No antigen is known for it. With 5 bases clipped from V and 11 bases from J, the junction kept 9 bases outside the gene matches. The CDR3 is made up of 14 amino acids. From germline, CDR1 is SGHTA and CDR2 FQGNSA. The record originates from a study of T cell repertoires in cytomegalovirus infection. TCRdb redid the calling of the reads with MiXCR, one entry per CDR3 protein. The sample has some 500,000 distinct CDR3 sequences, 30% to 40% seen once. The chain carries TRBV7-2 and TRBJ2-3; TRBD1 aligns across 11 bases. The TCR originated in a human donor in good health (CMV status not recorded). Some clones in this sample may be carry-over from other donors' samples. The sequences come from cultured PBMCs, collected from culture after CMV antigen stimulation. CDR3 DNA sequence: TGTGCCAGCAGCCCCGGACAGGGGGCGCGTAAGCAGTATTTT. This codes for CASSPGQGARKQYF.